What follows describes a single T cell receptor (beta chain). Its antigen is unknown. The data originate from a study of beta chain features in type 1 diabetes. Germline V gives CDR1 SQVTM, CDR2 ANQGSEA. There are 13 residues in the CDR3. V shed 7 bases, J shed 6 bases, and the junction held 7 bases outside the gene matches. Whole-study findings and limits: Shorter TCRB CDR3s, moderately but significantly so, marked every one of the four CD4+ subsets in Type 1 diabetes patients.

All of the isolated RNA was reverse transcribed, so expressed TCRB transcripts were sequenced. About 3.6 million reads was the average for naive, central memory and regulatory T cell samples. Profiling relied on immunoSEQ multiplex PCR, and the TCRdb table lists in-frame clones only, not all of them. Of about 710,000 clones listed, over 12% are singletons. V and J are TRBV29-1 and TRBJ1-2, with 11 bases aligning to TRBD1. Material for sequencing was naive CD4+ T cells from blood. The source of this sequence is a man aged 18 to 29 with type 1 diabetes. The DNA of the CDR3 is TGCAGCGGGCGAGGACAGGGGGCAGATGGCTACACCTTC. Its translation: CSGRGQGADGYTF.